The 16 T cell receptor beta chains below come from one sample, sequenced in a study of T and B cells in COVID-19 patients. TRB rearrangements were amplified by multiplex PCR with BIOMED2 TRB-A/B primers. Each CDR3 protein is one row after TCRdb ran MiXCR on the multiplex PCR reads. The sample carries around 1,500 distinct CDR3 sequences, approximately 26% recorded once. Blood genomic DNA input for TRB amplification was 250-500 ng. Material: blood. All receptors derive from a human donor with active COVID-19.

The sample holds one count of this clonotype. CDR3 in amino acids: CASSQDRVQFDEQYF. In nucleotides, the CDR3 is TGCGCCAGCAGCCAAGATCGGGTACAGTTCGACGAGCAGTACTTC. The V gene is TRBV4-3, the J gene TRBJ2-7; D remains ambiguous. The germline CDR1 and CDR2 sequences are LGHNA and YSLEER. The CDR3 is made up of 15 amino acids. Trimming cost V 0 bases and J 5 bases, with 14 bases left between them.

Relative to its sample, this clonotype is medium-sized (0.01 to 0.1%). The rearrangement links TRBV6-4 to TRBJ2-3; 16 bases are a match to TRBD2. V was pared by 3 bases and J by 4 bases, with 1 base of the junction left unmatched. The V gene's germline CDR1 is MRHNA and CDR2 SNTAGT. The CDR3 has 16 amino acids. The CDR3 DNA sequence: TGTGCCAGCAGTGAGGGACTAGCGGGAGGGCCAGATACGCAGTATTTT. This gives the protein CASSEGLAGGPDTQYF.

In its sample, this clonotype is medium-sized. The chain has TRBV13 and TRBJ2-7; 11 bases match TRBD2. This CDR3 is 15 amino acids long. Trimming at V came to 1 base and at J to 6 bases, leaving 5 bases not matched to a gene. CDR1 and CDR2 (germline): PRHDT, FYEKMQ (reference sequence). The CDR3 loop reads CASSLEGSGRAEQYF. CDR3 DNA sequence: TGTGCCAGCAGCTTAGAAGGTAGCGGGAGGGCCGAGCAGTACTTC.

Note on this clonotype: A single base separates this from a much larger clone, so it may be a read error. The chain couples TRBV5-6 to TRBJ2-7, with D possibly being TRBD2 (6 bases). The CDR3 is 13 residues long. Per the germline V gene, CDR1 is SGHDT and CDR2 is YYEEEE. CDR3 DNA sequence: TGTGCCACCAGCTGGGGGACTTCGGGAGAGCAGTACTTC. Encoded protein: CATSWGTSGEQYF.

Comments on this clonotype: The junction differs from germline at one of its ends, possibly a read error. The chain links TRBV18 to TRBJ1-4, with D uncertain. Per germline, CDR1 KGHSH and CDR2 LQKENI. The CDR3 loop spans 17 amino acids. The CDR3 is CDSSPPAREVENEKLFF. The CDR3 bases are TGTGACAGCTCACCACCAGCCCGAGAGGTAGAAAATGAAAAACTGTTTTTT. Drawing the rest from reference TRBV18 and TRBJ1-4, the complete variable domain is NAGVMQNPRHLVRRRGQEARLRCSPMKGHSHVYWYRQLPEEGLKFMVYLQKENIIDESGMPKERFSAEFPKEGPSILRIQQVVRGDSAAYFCDSSPPAREVENEKLFFGSGTQLSVL.

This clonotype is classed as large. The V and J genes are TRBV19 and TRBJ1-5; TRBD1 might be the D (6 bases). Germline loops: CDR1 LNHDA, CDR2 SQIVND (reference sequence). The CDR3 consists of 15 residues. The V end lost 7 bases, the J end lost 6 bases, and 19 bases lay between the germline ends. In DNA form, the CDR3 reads TGTGCCAGTACCCAACTACTAGGGGGTTCTCAGCCCCAGCATTTT. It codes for CASTQLLGGSQPQHF.

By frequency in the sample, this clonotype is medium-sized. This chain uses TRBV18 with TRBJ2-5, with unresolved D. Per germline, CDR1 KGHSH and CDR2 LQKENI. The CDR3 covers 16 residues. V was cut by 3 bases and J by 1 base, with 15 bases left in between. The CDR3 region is CASSPEHRISQETQYF. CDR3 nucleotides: TGTGCCAGCTCACCGGAGCACCGTATTAGCCAAGAGACCCAGTACTTC.

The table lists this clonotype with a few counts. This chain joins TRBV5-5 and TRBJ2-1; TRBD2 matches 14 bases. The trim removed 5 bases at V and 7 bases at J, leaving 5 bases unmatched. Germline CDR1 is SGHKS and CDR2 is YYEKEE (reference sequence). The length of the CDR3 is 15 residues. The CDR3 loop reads CASSVGLAGGNEQFF. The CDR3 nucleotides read TGTGCCAGCAGTGTTGGACTAGCGGGGGGAAATGAGCAGTTCTTC.

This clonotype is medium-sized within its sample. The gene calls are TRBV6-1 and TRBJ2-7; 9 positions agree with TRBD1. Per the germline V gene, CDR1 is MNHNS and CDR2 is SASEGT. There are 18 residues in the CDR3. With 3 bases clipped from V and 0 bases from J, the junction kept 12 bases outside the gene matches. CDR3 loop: CASSEPVAGTGLSYEQYF. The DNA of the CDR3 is TGTGCCAGCAGTGAGCCAGTAGCCGGGACAGGGCTCTCCTACGAGCAGTACTTC.

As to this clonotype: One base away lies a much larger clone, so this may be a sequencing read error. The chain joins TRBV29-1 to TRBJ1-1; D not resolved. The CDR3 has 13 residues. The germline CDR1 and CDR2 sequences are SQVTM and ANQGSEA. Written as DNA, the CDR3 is TGCAGCGCCTGGTCCCTCATGAACACTAAAGCTTTCTTT. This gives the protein CSAWSLMNTKAFF.

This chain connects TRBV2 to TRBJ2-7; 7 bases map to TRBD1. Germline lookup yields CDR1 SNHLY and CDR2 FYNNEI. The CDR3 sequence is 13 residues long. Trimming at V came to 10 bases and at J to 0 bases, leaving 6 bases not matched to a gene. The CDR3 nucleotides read TGTGCCACCACCGGGACAGACTCCTACGAGCAGTACTTC. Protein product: CATTGTDSYEQYF. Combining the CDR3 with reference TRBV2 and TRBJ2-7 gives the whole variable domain EPEVTQTPSHQVTQMGQEVILRCVPISNHLYFYWYRQILGQKVEFLVSFYNNEISEKSEIFDDQFSVERPDGSNFTLKIRSTKLEDSAMYFCATTGTDSYEQYFGPGTRLTVT.

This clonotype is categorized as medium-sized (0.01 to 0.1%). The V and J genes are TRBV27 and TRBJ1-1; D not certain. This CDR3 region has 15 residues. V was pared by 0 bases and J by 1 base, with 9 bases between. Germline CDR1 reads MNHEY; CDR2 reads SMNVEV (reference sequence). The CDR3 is CASSLSDTRNTEAFF. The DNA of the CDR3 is TGTGCCAGCAGTTTATCTGATACCAGGAACACTGAAGCTTTCTTT.

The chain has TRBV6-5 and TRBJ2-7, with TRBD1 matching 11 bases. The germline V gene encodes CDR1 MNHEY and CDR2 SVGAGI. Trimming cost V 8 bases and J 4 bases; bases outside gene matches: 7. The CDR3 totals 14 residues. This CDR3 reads CASCRGQGAYEQYF. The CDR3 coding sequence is TGTGCCAGCTGCAGAGGACAGGGGGCTTACGAGCAGTACTTC.

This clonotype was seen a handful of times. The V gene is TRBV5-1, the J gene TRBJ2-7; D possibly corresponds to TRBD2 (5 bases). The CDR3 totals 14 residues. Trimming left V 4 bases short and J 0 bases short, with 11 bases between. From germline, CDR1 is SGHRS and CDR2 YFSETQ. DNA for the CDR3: TGCGCCAGCAGCGCTAGCTATAGCTCCTACGAGCAGTACTTC. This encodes CASSASYSSYEQYF.

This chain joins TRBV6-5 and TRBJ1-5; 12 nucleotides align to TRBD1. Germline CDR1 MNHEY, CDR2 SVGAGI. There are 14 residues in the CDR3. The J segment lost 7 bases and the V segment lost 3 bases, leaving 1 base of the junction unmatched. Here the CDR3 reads CASSYGTGGQPQHF. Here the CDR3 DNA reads TGTGCCAGCAGTTATGGGACAGGGGGCCAGCCCCAGCATTTT.

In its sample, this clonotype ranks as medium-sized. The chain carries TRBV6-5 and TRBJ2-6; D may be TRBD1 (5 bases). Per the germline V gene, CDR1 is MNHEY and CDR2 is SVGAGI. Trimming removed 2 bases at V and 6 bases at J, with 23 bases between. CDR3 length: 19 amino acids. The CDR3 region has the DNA TGTGCCAGCAGTTACCTCCCTCAATTTCGACAGTCCCAGGCCAACGTCCTGACTTTC. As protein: CASSYLPQFRQSQANVLTF.